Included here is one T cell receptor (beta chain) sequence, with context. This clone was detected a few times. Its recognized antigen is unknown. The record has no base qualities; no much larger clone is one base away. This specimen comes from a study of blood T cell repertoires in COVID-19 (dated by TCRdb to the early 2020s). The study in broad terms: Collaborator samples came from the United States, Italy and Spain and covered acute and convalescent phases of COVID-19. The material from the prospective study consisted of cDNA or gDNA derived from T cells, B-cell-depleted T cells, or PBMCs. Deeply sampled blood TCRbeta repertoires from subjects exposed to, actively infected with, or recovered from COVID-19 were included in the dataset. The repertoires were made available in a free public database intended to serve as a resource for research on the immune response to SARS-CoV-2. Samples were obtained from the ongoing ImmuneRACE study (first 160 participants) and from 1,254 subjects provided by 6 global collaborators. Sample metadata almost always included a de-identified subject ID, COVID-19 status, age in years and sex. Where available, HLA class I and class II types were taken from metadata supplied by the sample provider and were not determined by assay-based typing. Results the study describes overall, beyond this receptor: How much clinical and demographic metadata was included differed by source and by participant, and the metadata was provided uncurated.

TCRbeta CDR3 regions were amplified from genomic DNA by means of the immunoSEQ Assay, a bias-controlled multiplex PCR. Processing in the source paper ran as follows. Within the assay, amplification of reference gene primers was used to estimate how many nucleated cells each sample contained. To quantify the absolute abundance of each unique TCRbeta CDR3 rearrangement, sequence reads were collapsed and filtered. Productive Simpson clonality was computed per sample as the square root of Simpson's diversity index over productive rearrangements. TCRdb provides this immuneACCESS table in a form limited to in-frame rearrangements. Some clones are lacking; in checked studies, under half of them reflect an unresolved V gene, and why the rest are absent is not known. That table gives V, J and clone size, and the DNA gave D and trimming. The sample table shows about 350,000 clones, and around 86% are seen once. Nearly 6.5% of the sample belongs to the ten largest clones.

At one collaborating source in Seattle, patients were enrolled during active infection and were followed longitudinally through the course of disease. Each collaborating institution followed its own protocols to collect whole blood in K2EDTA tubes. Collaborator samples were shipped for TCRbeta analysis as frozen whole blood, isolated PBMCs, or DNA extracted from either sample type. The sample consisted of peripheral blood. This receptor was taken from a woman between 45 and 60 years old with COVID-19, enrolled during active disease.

The bases are TGTGCCAGCAGCCAAGGGAGACAGGGCTCTGGAAACACCATATATTTT. Translated, it gives CASSQGRQGSGNTIYF. The chain uses TRBV14 and TRBJ1-3, with 7 middle bases fitting TRBD1. The CDR3 numbers 16 residues from cysteine through phenylalanine. Just the 48-base CDR3 DNA is kept, in frame starting at base 1. The germline V end is reduced by 1 base and the J end by 0 bases; junction bases left unmatched: 3. CDR1 and CDR2, per the germline V gene, are SGHDN and FVKESK.